This T cell receptor (beta chain) derives from a study of shared clonotypes between healthy human individuals. Findings and caveats of the study: Although depth was large, rarefaction showed that sequencing of the sorted subsets was incomplete. Memory subsets had estimated richness that was generally smaller than that of naive subsets. Depth of sequencing was expected to influence donor clonotype sharing.

Every immunoSEQ plate was one replicate of a subset's evenly spread DNA. Repertoires were generated with immunoSEQ multiplex PCR, while TCRdb's copy carries only in-frame clones and drops some. The sample carries millions of clones, just over 90% recorded once. A remark on this clone: Its antigen remains unidentified.

Trimming shortened V by 9 bases and J by 4 bases, and 17 bases separated the two germline ends. This CDR3 spans 14 amino acids. Germline V gene data show CDR1 as ENHRY and CDR2 as SYGVKD. The V gene is TRBV10-3, the J gene TRBJ2-3; D gene ambiguous. The clonotype originates from a man between 18 and 29 years old in good health. Some clones in this sample may be carry-over from other donors' samples. Sequenced input: naive CD4+ T cells from PBMCs. This sample's subset: CD45RA+ positively selected. The CDR3 nucleotides are TGTGCCATTACTGGTCTGGGATTGGCAGATACGCAGTATTTT. This gives the protein CAITGLGLADTQYF.